These 17 T cell receptor beta chains came from one sample sequenced in a study of PD-1 blockade in classical Hodgkin lymphoma. Using immunoSEQ multiplex PCR, the repertoire was profiled, and TCRdb retains in-frame clones only, with some absent. The sample consists of 25,000 to 30,000 clones, roughly 80% of them appearing once. Time point denoted: cycle 4 day 1 (C4D1), after five to seven weeks of nivolumab. Each and every patient relapsed after autologous stem cell transplantation, and patients got differing brentuximab vedotin exposure. The authors purified CD4+ T cells from thawed PBMCs by magnetic negative selection. The specimen was CD4+ T cells from blood, collected before the fourth cycle of nivolumab. The receptor source for this set is a human donor with classical Hodgkin lymphoma.

The rearrangement joins TRBV28 to TRBJ2-1; 10 bases are a match to TRBD2. After removal of 6 bases from V and 2 bases from J, the junction contained 1 base not matched to a gene. This CDR3 comprises 14 residues. Germline-derived CDR1 and CDR2 are MDHEN and SYDVKM. The CDR3 protein is CASRLAGTYNEQFF. The CDR3, as DNA: TGTGCCAGCAGACTAGCGGGAACCTACAATGAGCAGTTCTTC.

The rearrangement joins TRBV7-2 to TRBJ2-2; D ambiguous. Germline loops: CDR1 SGHTA, CDR2 FQGNSA. The CDR3 has 13 amino acids. The V gene lost 1 base and the J gene lost 4 bases, with 4 bases spanning the gap. CDR3 protein: CASSLDPTGELFF. The CDR3 DNA is TGTGCCAGCAGCTTAGATCCCACCGGGGAGCTGTTTTTT.

The chain couples TRBV6-6 to TRBJ2-7; D is perhaps TRBD1 (6 bases). Germline V CDR1 and CDR2: MNHNY, SVGAGI (reference sequence). V lost 5 bases to trimming and J lost 9 bases, with 14 bases between them. This CDR3 spans 12 amino acids. In DNA, the CDR3 is TGTGCCAGCAGTATACAGGGTATTGTGCAGTACTTC. Encoded protein: CASSIQGIVQYF.

This clone appeared a single time. The V gene is TRBV28, the J gene TRBJ1-1; possible D gene TRBD1, 6 bases. Germline-derived CDR1 and CDR2 are MDHEN and SYDVKM. Trimming pared 7 bases from V and 4 bases from J, leaving 16 bases between. This CDR3 spans 14 amino acids. DNA for the CDR3: TGTGCCAGCACCCTGGGGGCGGGGATCACTGAAGCTTTCTTT. Amino acids: CASTLGAGITEAFF.

The rearrangement links TRBV6-5 to TRBJ2-7; D perhaps matches TRBD2 (5 bases). V lost 5 bases and J lost 0, with 8 bases in between. Germline CDR1 is MNHEY and CDR2 is SVGAGI. This CDR3 is 13 amino acids long. CDR3 amino acids: CASSVAYSYEQYF. CDR3 coding DNA: TGTGCCAGCAGTGTAGCGTACTCCTACGAGCAGTACTTC.

The chain joins TRBV4-2 to TRBJ2-6; 11 bases match TRBD2. The germline gives CDR1 LGHNA, CDR2 YNFKEQ. The ends lost 1 base at V and 0 bases at J; junction bases unmatched: 2. The CDR3 is 18 amino acids. CDR3 amino acids: CASSQALAGVSGANVLTF. CDR3 sequence (DNA): TGTGCCAGCAGCCAAGCACTAGCGGGGGTCTCTGGGGCCAACGTCCTGACTTTC.

V and J are TRBV18 and TRBJ1-4; no clear D gene. Germline V lookup: CDR1 KGHSH, CDR2 LQKENI. The V end lost 4 bases, the J end lost 0 bases, and 3 bases lay between the germline ends. The CDR3 sequence is 13 residues long. CDR3 DNA: TGTGCCAGCTCACGCTCAACTAATGAAAAACTGTTTTTT. Translation: CASSRSTNEKLFF.

The chain carries TRBV10-3 and TRBJ2-7; tentatively, D is TRBD1 or TRBD2 (5 bases each). Germline-derived CDR1 and CDR2 are ENHRY and SYGVKD. V was cut by 10 bases and J by 1 base, with 20 bases left in between. The CDR3 sequence is 15 residues long. DNA for the CDR3: TGTGCCACCTCCAACCATGGGGGTATTTCCTACGAGCAGTACTTC. Its translation: CATSNHGGISYEQYF.

The chain is built from TRBV11-2 and TRBJ1-2, with D hard to call. There are 13 residues in the CDR3. V shed 1 base and J shed 4 bases, with 7 bases lying between them. Per the germline V gene, CDR1 is SGHAT and CDR2 is FQNNGV. In DNA form, the CDR3 reads TGTGCCAGCAGCTTAGTTGGGCCCTATGGCTACACCTTC. Its protein is CASSLVGPYGYTF.

This clone was picked up one time. The rearrangement joins TRBV28 to TRBJ1-2, with D perhaps TRBD1 (6 bases). The CDR3 has 13 amino acids. From germline, CDR1 is MDHEN and CDR2 SYDVKM. V was pared by 4 bases and J by 3 bases, with 9 bases between. CDR3 residues: CASSSTGYYGYTF. As DNA, the CDR3 is TGTGCCAGCAGTTCGACAGGCTACTATGGCTACACCTTC.

This clone has just a few counts. Within the sample, other DNA sequences also encode this same CDR3. The J gene is TRBJ1-5, the V gene TRBV6-5; D remains ambiguous. The V gene lost 4 bases and the J gene lost 2 bases, with 3 bases spanning the gap. This CDR3 has 12 residues. The V gene's germline CDR1 is MNHEY and CDR2 SVGAGI. In DNA form, the CDR3 reads TGTGCCAGCAGTTCGGGCAATCAGCCCCAGCATTTT. It specifies CASSSGNQPQHF.

The V and J genes are TRBV30 and TRBJ2-7; no firm D call. The CDR3 has 11 residues. V lost 5 bases and J 0 bases, leaving 5 bases between the germline ends. The germline gives CDR1 GTSNPN, CDR2 SVGIG (reference sequence). The CDR3 spells CAWGSSYEQYF. The CDR3 coding sequence is TGTGCCTGGGGTAGCTCCTACGAGCAGTACTTC.

The rearrangement links TRBV2 to TRBJ1-1; 7 nucleotides match TRBD1. This CDR3 contains 14 residues. V lost 4 bases and J lost 4; bases outside the gene matches: 6. The V gene's germline CDR1 is SNHLY and CDR2 FYNNEI. The CDR3 DNA follows: TGTGCCAGCAGTGGACAGGGTGTTTTCACTGAAGCTTTCTTT. This encodes CASSGQGVFTEAFF.

This clone was counted only a few times. The rearrangement uses TRBV6-6 and TRBJ1-2; tentative D call: TRBD1 (5 bases). The V gene's germline CDR1 is MNHNY and CDR2 SVGAGI (reference sequence). The CDR3 contains 16 residues. The ends were cut back, 0 bases at V and 8 bases at J, with 19 bases in the middle. DNA for the CDR3: TGTGCCAGCAGTTACTCCCGGGACGCGGCTCGCTTGGGCTACACCTTC. This encodes CASSYSRDAARLGYTF.

CDR3 in amino acids: CASSFSRPYEQYF. The CDR3 DNA reads as TGTGCCAGCAGCTTCTCTAGGCCCTACGAGCAGTACTTC. The chain joins TRBV7-2 to TRBJ2-7; D is unclear. Germline CDR1 and CDR2: SGHTA and FQGNSA. This CDR3 contains 13 residues. The ends were cut back, 3 bases at V and 2 bases at J, with 8 bases in the middle.

V is TRBV7-3 and J is TRBJ2-1; 10 bases match TRBD1. The CDR3 consists of 15 residues. V shed 2 bases, J shed 3 bases, and the junction held 1 base outside the gene matches. Germline V lookup: CDR1 SGHTA, CDR2 FQGTGA. The DNA of the CDR3 is TGTGCCAGCAGCTTAGACAGGGGGCACTACAATGAGCAGTTCTTC. It is translated as CASSLDRGHYNEQFF.

Here the CDR3 DNA reads TGTGCCAGCAGCCACACGGACAGGCGAAACTACGAGCAGTACTTC. Translation gives CASSHTDRRNYEQYF. The chain uses TRBV7-9 and TRBJ2-7; 7 bases are shared with TRBD1. Germline V gene lookup returns CDR1 SEHNR and CDR2 FQNEAQ (reference sequence). J gave up 3 bases and V 5 bases, and 10 bases lay outside the gene matches. The CDR3 has 15 residues.